Each of the 9 T cell receptor beta chains below was sequenced from the same sample in a study of identical twins. TCRdb re-derived calls from the 5' RACE reads in MiXCR, one entry per CDR3 protein. The data show some 570,000 distinct CDR3 sequences, about a fifth seen once. The data were also submitted as part of a second study, on yellow fever vaccine responses in identical twins.

The sequencing sample was made of CD4+ T cells sorted from blood. The source is a woman between 18 and 30 years old in good health.

This clonotype was counted only a few times. The chain is built from TRBV20-1 and TRBJ2-5, with 8 bases lining up with TRBD2. CDR1 and CDR2 (germline): DFQATT, SNEGSKA (reference sequence). The CDR3 loop spans 15 amino acids. The V segment lost 0 bases and the J segment 2 bases; nucleotides outside the gene matches: 5. This CDR3 is CSARDSGLAQETQYF. CDR3 coding DNA: TGCAGTGCTAGAGATTCCGGACTAGCTCAAGAGACCCAGTACTTC.

The chain has TRBV5-1 and TRBJ2-2; D remains unclear. This CDR3 has 15 amino acids. Germline CDR1 is SGHRS and CDR2 is YFSETQ. Trimming removed 2 bases at V and 0 bases at J, with 8 bases between. The CDR3 sequence is CASSFGSANTGELFF. The CDR3 coding sequence is TGCGCCAGCAGCTTCGGTAGTGCGAACACCGGGGAGCTGTTTTTT. Drawing the rest from reference TRBV5-1 and TRBJ2-2, the complete variable domain is KAGVTQTPRYLIKTRGQQVTLSCSPISGHRSVSWYQQTPGQGLQFLFEYFSETQRNKGNFPGRFSGRQFSNSRSEMNVSTLELGDSALYLCASSFGSANTGELFFGEGSRLTVL.

The rearrangement links TRBV24-1 to TRBJ2-5; the match to TRBD1 covers 9 bases. Germline V gives CDR1 KGHDR, CDR2 SFDVKD. With V trimmed by 4 bases and J by 7 bases, 6 bases remained unmatched. The CDR3 is 14 amino acids. The CDR3 sequence is CATSELDRGGTQYF. DNA for the CDR3: TGTGCCACCAGTGAATTGGACAGGGGAGGGACCCAGTACTTC.

The CDR3 region is CASSSSSSGEQETQYF. The CDR3 bases are TGTGCCAGCAGCTCCAGTTCGAGTGGGGAACAAGAGACCCAGTACTTC. The genes are TRBV7-8 and TRBJ2-5, with D uncertain. V was cut by 4 bases and J by 2 bases, with 17 bases left in between. The CDR3 is 16 residues long. Germline V CDR1 and CDR2: SGHVS, FQNEAQ.

This clonotype appeared a few times. This chain joins TRBV5-1 and TRBJ2-1; D may match TRBD1 or TRBD2 (6 bases each). The CDR3 consists of 15 residues. The V end was cut by 5 bases, the J end by 9 bases, with 21 bases between. Germline assignment: CDR1 SGHRS and CDR2 YFSETQ. The CDR3 is CASRGGRESVSEQFF. DNA for the CDR3: TGCGCCAGCAGGGGGGGCCGCGAGTCGGTCAGTGAGCAGTTCTTC.

This chain links TRBV5-8 with TRBJ1-2, with D possibly matching TRBD1 (6 bases). The germline CDR1 and CDR2 sequences are SGHTS and YDEGEE. The V end was cut by 5 bases, the J end by 4 bases, with 12 bases between. The CDR3 loop spans 13 amino acids. CDR3 sequence: CASRKGGGYGYTF. CDR3 coding DNA: TGTGCCAGCAGAAAGGGAGGGGGCTATGGCTACACCTTC.

Many counts were recorded for this clonotype. The chain uses TRBV7-3 and TRBJ2-3; no clear D gene. The length of the CDR3 is 12 residues. Germline V lookup: CDR1 SGHTA, CDR2 FQGTGA. V was clipped by 5 bases and J by 2 bases, with 5 bases between them. CDR3 bases: TGTGCCAGCAGCCGGAACACAGATACGCAGTATTTT. It specifies CASSRNTDTQYF. Full variable domain (rest looked up from reference TRBV7-3 and TRBJ2-3): GAGVSQTPSNKVTEKGKYVELRCDPISGHTALYWYRQSLGQGPEFLIYFQGTGAADDSGLPNDRFFAVRPEGSVSTLKIQRTERGDSAVYLCASSRNTDTQYFGPGTRLTVL.

This clonotype has a handful of counts. The genes are TRBV12-3 or TRBV12-4 and TRBJ2-5; 8 nucleotides match TRBD2. After removal of 6 bases from V and 1 base from J, the junction contained 10 bases not matched to a gene. CDR3 length: 16 residues. The CDR3 nucleotides read TGTGCCAGCAGGAGGAGGGCGGGGGGCCTCCAAGAGACCCAGTACTTC. This codes for CASRRRAGGLQETQYF.

This clonotype occurred once. The rearrangement uses TRBV5-1 and TRBJ2-7; D is undetermined. The V gene's germline CDR1 is SGHRS and CDR2 YFSETQ. CDR3 length: 13 residues. The V end lost 2 bases, the J end lost 2 bases, and 8 bases lay between the germline ends. CDR3 DNA: TGCGCCAGCAGCTTCTCCTCGGCCTACGAGCAGTACTTC. This translates into CASSFSSAYEQYF. Combining the CDR3 with reference TRBV5-1 and TRBJ2-7 gives the whole variable domain KAGVTQTPRYLIKTRGQQVTLSCSPISGHRSVSWYQQTPGQGLQFLFEYFSETQRNKGNFPGRFSGRQFSNSRSEMNVSTLELGDSALYLCASSFSSAYEQYFGPGTRLTVT.